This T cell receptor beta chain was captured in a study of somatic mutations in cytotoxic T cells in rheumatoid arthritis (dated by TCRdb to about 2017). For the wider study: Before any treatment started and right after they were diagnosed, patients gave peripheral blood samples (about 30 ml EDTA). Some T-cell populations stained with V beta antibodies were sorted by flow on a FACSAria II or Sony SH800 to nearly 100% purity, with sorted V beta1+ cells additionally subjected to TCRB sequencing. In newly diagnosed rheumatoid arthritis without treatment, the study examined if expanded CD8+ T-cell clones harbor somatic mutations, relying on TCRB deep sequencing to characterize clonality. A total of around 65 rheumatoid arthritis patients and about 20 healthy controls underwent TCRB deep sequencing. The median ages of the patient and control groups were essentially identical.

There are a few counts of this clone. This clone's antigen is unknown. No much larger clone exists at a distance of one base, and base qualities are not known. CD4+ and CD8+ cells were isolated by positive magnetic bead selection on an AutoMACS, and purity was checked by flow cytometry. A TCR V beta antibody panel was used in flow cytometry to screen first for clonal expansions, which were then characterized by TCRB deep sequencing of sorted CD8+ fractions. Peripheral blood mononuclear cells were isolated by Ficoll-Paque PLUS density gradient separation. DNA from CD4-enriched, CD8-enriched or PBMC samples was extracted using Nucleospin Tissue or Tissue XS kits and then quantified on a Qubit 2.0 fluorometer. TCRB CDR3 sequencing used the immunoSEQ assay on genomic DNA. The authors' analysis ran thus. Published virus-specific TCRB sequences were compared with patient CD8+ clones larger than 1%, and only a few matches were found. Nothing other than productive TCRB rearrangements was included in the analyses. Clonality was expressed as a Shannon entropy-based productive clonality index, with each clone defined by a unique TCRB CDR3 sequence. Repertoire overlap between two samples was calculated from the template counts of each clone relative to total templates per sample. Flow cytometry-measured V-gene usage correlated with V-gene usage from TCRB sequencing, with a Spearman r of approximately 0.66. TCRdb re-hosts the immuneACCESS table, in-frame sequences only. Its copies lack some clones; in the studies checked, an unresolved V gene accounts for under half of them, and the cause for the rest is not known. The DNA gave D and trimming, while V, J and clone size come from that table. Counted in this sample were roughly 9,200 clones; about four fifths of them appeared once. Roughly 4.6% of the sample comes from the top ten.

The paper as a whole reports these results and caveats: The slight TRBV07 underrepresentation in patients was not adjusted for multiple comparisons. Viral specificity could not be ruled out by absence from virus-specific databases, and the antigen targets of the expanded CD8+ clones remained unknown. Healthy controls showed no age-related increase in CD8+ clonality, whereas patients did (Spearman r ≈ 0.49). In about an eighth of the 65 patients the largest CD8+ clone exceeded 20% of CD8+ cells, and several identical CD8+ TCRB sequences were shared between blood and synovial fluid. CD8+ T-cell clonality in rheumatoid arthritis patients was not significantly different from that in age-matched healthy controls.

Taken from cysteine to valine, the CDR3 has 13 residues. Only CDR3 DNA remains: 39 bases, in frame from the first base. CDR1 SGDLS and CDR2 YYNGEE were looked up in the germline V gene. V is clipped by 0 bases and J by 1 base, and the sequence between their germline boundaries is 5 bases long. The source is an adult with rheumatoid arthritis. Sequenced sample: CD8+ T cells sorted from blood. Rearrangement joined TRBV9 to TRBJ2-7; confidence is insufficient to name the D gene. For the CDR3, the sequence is CASSVEVSYEQYV. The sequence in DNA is TGTGCCAGCAGCGTAGAGGTATCCTACGAGCAGTACGTC.